One and the same sample provided the 16 T cell receptor beta chains below, sequenced in a study of shared clonotypes between healthy human individuals. The naive CD8 population came from CD45RO-negative cells selected for CCR7, without terminally differentiated effector memory CD45RA+ cells. Profiling relied on immunoSEQ multiplex PCR, and the TCRdb table lists in-frame clones only, not all of them. This table has nearly 2 million clones, roughly 95% appearing once. Sequencing used naive CD8+ T cells sorted from blood. The receptor source for this set is a man younger than 35 in good health.

The V and J genes are TRBV4-3 and TRBJ2-7; 7 nucleotides match TRBD1. Germline V gene sequence: CDR1 LGHNA, CDR2 YSLEER. The CDR3 totals 16 residues. After removal of 0 bases from V and 1 base from J, the junction contained 6 bases not matched to a gene. In nucleotides, the CDR3 is TGCGCCAGCAGCCAAGAGACAGGGCTCAAATCCTACGAGCAGTACTTC. It specifies CASSQETGLKSYEQYF.

The V call is TRBV10-3, the J call TRBJ2-7, with D hard to call. The V end was cut by 3 bases, the J end by 1 base, with 7 bases between. Germline loops: CDR1 ENHRY, CDR2 SYGVKD. The CDR3 has 13 amino acids. The CDR3: CAISDRSSYEQYF. CDR3 nucleotides: TGTGCCATCAGTGACAGGTCTTCCTACGAGCAGTACTTC.

In regard to this clone: The CDR3 carries no conserved terminal phenylalanine or tryptophan, so it likely arises from a read error. V gene TRBV19 combines with J gene TRBJ1-1; no firm D call. This CDR3 has 14 amino acids. Trimming pared 7 bases from V and 0 bases from J, leaving 12 bases between. Germline V lookup: CDR1 LNHDA, CDR2 SQIVND (reference sequence). CDR3 sequence reads: CASNTGPLNTEAFS. The CDR3 nucleotides read TGTGCCAGTAACACCGGGCCCCTGAACACTGAAGCTTTCTCT.

The CDR3 DNA is TGTGCCAGCAGTTTAGCCACGACTAGCGGGGGAGCAGAGACCCAGTACTTC. Translation gives CASSLATTSGGAETQYF. The chain combines TRBV28 with TRBJ2-5, with 12 bases matching TRBD2. Germline-derived CDR1 and CDR2 are MDHEN and SYDVKM. V lost 2 bases to trimming and J lost 4 bases; unmatched junction nucleotides: 8. This CDR3 contains 17 residues.

The gene calls are TRBV4-2 and TRBJ2-3, with 10 positions matching TRBD2. This CDR3 comprises 17 residues. Germline V gene lookup returns CDR1 LGHNA and CDR2 YNFKEQ. V lost 0 bases, J lost 2 bases, and 5 bases stayed unmatched. CDR3 nucleotides: TGTGCCAGCAGCCAAGATTACGGACTAGCGGACACAGATACGCAGTATTTT. It translates to CASSQDYGLADTDTQYF.

The gene calls are TRBV7-9 and TRBJ2-6; 7 nucleotides align to TRBD1. V shed 5 bases, J shed 0 bases, and the junction held 13 bases outside the gene matches. This CDR3 has 19 amino acids. Germline CDR1 is SEHNR and CDR2 is FQNEAQ (reference sequence). The CDR3 loop is CASSRRGGQSLSGANVLTF. The CDR3 region has the DNA TGTGCCAGCAGCCGCAGAGGGGGACAGTCCCTCTCTGGGGCCAACGTCCTGACTTTC.

A single count supports this clone. The chain employs TRBV5-1 and TRBJ2-3; 8 bases match TRBD1. This CDR3 has 15 residues. The germline V gene encodes CDR1 SGHRS and CDR2 YFSETQ. V was pared by 4 bases and J by 4 bases, with 8 bases of the junction left unmatched. CDR3 nucleotides: TGCGCCAGCAGCCCGGACAGGGAAATACCAGATACGCAGTATTTT. Translated: CASSPDREIPDTQYF.

V usage is TRBV6-6 and J usage is TRBJ1-1, with D perhaps TRBD1 (5 bases). The CDR3 loop spans 12 amino acids. Trimming took off 5 bases at V and 6 bases at J, with 10 bases between the two ends. The germline gives CDR1 MNHNY, CDR2 SVGAGI (reference sequence). The CDR3 DNA is TGTGCCAGCAGTCCGGGGGGGGCTGAAGCTTTCTTT. Its protein is CASSPGGAEAFF.

This clone was found a few times. Other DNA variants within this sample encode the same CDR3. The chain is built from TRBV30 and TRBJ1-1; D gene uncertain. Trimming removed 2 bases from V and 4 bases from J, with 5 bases in between. This CDR3 comprises 11 residues. Looked up from germline, CDR1 is GTSNPN and CDR2 is SVGIG (reference sequence). In nucleotides, the CDR3 is TGTGCCTGGAGTCTGGGCACTGAAGCTTTCTTT. It is translated as CAWSLGTEAFF.

The V gene is TRBV7-2, the J gene TRBJ2-1; the match to TRBD2 covers 10 bases. Per the germline V gene, CDR1 is SGHTA and CDR2 is FQGNSA. The CDR3 is 18 amino acids. V was clipped by 3 bases and J by 4 bases; unmatched bases: 12. The CDR3 DNA reads as TGTGCCAGCAGCTTCCCTCGGGGTCAAGCGGGAGGGTACAATGAGCAGTTCTTC. Translating gives CASSFPRGQAGGYNEQFF.

J is TRBJ1-6 and V is TRBV9; TRBD1 aligns across 7 bases. CDR1 and CDR2 (germline): SGDLS, YYNGEE. V was clipped by 0 bases and J by 4 bases; unmatched bases: 1. The CDR3 contains 15 residues. The CDR3: CASSVEQGYNSPLHF. CDR3 in DNA: TGTGCCAGCAGCGTAGAACAGGGGTATAATTCACCCCTCCACTTT. The variable domain in full, completed from reference TRBV9 and TRBJ1-6, reads DSGVTQTPKHLITATGQRVTLRCSPRSGDLSVYWYQQSLDQGLQFLIQYYNGEERAKGNILERFSAQQFPDLHSELNLSSLELGDSALYFCASSVEQGYNSPLHFGNGTRLTVT.

The chain is built from TRBV7-9 and TRBJ2-5, with 8 bases that match TRBD1. V dropped 5 bases and J dropped 4; count of bases not matched to a gene: 6. Germline CDR1 is SEHNR and CDR2 is FQNEAQ (reference sequence). The CDR3 runs to 14 residues. The CDR3 nucleotides read TGTGCCAGCAGCCGAACAGGGGGACTAGAGACCCAGTACTTC. Protein product: CASSRTGGLETQYF.

Only one count was recorded for this clone. The junction shows a germline mismatch at one end, possibly a read error. V gene TRBV5-4 combines with J gene TRBJ2-5; 8 bases align to TRBD2. Germline CDR1 and CDR2: SGHNT and YYREEE (reference sequence). The CDR3 is 14 residues long. The CDR3: CASSFRGGQGTQYF. The CDR3 nucleotides are TGTGCCAGCAGCTTCCGGGGGGGTCAAGGGACCCAGTACTTC.

V is TRBV5-6 and J is TRBJ2-6, with TRBD2 as a possible D gene (6 bases). The CDR3 length is 15 residues. CDR1 SGHDT and CDR2 YYEEEE come from the germline V gene. Trimming shortened V by 4 bases and J by 0 bases, and 8 bases separated the two germline ends. The CDR3 protein is CASSPGGSGANVLTF. The CDR3 DNA follows: TGTGCCAGCAGCCCCGGGGGCTCTGGGGCCAACGTCCTGACTTTC.

This clone showed up just once. J is TRBJ1-2 and V is TRBV10-2; D uncertain. CDR3 size: 15 residues. The germline V and J ends were trimmed by 3 bases and 7 bases, with 18 bases remaining between them. Germline V gene data show CDR1 as WSHSY and CDR2 as SAAADI. The CDR3 spells CASSDPREGSSGYTF. The DNA for the CDR3 is TGCGCCAGCAGTGACCCCCGGGAGGGATCCTCTGGCTACACCTTC.

The chain couples TRBV10-2 to TRBJ1-3; 10 bases line up with TRBD1. Losses at the gene ends were 6 bases for V and 6 bases for J; bases not matched to a gene: 8. This CDR3 spans 15 amino acids. The germline gives CDR1 WSHSY, CDR2 SAAADI. The CDR3 spells CASSPGTGEENTIYF. CDR3 DNA: TGCGCCAGCAGCCCCGGGACAGGGGAGGAAAACACCATATATTTT.